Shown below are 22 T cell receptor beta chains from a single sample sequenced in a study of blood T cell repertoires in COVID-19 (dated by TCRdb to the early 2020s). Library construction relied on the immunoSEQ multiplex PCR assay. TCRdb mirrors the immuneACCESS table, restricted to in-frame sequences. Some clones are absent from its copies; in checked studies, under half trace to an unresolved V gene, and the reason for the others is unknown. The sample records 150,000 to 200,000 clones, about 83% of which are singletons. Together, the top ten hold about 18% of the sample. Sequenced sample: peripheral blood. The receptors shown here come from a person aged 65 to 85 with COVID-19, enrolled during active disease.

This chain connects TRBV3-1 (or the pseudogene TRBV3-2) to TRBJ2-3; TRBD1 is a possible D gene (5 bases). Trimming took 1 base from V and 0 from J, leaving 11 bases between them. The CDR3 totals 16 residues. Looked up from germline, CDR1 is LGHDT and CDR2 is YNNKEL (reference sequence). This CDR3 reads CASSQVGAPSTDTQYF. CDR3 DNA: TGTGCCAGCAGCCAAGTTGGGGCCCCTAGCACAGATACGCAGTATTTT.

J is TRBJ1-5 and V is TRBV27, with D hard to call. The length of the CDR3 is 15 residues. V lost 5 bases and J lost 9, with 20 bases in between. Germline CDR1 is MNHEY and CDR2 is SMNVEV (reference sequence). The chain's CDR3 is CASSPVSSPGRPQHF. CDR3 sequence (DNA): TGTGCCAGCAGTCCCGTCTCTAGCCCCGGGCGGCCCCAGCATTTT.

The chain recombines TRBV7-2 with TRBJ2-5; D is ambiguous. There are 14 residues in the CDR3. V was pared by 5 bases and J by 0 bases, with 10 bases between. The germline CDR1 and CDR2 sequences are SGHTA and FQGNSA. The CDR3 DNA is TGTGCCAGCAGCCCCACACAGTACCAAGAGACCCAGTACTTC. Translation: CASSPTQYQETQYF.

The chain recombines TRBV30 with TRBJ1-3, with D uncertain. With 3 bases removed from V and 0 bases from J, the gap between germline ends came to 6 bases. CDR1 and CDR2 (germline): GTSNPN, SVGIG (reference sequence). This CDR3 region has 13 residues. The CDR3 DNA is TGTGCCTGGAGACACACCTCTGGAAACACCATATATTTT. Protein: CAWRHTSGNTIYF.

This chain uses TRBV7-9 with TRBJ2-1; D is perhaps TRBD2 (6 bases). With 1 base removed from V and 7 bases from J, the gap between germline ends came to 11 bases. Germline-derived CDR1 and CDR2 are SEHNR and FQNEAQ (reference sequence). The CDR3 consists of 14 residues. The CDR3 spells CASSLVGTGNEQFF. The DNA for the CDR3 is TGTGCCAGCAGCTTAGTCGGGACTGGTAATGAGCAGTTCTTC.

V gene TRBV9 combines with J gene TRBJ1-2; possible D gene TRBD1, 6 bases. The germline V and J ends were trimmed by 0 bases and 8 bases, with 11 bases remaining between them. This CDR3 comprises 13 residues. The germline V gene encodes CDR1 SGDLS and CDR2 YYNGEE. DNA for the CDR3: TGTGCCAGCAGCGTAGCAGGGGTATCCGGCTACACCTTC. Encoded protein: CASSVAGVSGYTF.

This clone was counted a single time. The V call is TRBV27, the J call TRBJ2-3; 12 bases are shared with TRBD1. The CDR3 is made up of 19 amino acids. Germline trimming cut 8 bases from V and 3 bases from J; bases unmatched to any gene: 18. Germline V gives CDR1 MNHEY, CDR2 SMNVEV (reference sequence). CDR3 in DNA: TGTGCCAGCCAGAGTTTCCAAGGATGGGACAGGGGGCTAACAGATACGCAGTATTTT. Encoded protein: CASQSFQGWDRGLTDTQYF.

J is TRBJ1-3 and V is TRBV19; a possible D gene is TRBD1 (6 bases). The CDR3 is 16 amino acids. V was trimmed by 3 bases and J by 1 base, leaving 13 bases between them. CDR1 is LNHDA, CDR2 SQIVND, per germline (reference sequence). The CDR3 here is CASSITGRVSGNTIYF. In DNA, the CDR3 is TGTGCCAGTAGTATCACAGGGAGGGTTTCTGGAAACACCATATATTTT.

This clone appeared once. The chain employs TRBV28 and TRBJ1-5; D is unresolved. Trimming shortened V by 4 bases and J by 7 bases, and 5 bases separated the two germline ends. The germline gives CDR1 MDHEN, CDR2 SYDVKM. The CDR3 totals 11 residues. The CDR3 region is CASSSRQPQHF. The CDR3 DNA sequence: TGTGCCAGCAGTTCCCGGCAGCCCCAGCATTTT.

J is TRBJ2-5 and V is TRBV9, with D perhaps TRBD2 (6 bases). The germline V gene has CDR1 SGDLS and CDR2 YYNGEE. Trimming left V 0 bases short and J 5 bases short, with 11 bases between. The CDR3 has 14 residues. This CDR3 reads CASSVDGRWETQYF. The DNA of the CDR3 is TGTGCCAGCAGCGTAGATGGGAGGTGGGAGACCCAGTACTTC.

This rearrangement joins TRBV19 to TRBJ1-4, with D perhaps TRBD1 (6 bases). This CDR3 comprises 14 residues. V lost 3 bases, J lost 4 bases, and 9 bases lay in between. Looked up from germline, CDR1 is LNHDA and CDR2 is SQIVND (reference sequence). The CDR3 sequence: CASSIQGYNEKLFF. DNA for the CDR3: TGTGCCAGTAGTATTCAGGGGTATAATGAAAAACTGTTTTTT.

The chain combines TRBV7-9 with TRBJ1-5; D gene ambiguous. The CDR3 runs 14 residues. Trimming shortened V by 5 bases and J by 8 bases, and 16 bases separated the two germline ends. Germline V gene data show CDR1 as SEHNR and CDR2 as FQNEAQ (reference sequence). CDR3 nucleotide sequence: TGTGCCAGCAGCCCCTCTTCCCCGGTGGAGCCCCAGCATTTT. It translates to CASSPSSPVEPQHF.

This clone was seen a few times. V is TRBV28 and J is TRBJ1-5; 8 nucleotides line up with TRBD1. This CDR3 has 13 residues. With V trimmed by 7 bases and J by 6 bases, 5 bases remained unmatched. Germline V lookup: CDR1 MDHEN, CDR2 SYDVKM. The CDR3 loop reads CASTPDRVQPQHF. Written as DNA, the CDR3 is TGTGCCAGCACCCCGGACAGGGTTCAGCCCCAGCATTTT.

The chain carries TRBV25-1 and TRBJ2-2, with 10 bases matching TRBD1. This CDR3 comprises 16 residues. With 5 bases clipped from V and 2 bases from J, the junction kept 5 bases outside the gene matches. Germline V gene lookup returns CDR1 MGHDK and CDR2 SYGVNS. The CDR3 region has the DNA TGTGCCAGCAGTCCCCGGGACAGGGGAAACACCGGGGAGCTGTTTTTT. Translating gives CASSPRDRGNTGELFF.

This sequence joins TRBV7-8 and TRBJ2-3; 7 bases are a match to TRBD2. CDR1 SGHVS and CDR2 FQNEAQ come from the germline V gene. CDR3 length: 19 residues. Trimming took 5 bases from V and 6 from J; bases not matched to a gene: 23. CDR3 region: CASSPRAGVTMGGLDTQYF. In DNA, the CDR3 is TGTGCCAGCAGCCCTCGGGCGGGAGTTACAATGGGAGGTCTGGATACGCAGTATTTT.

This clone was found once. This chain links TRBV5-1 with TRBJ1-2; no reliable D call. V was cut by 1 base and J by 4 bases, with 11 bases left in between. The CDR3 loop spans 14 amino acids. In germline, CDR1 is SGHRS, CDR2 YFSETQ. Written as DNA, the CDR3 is TGCGCCAGCAGCTTGCCGACTCGGGGCTATGGCTACACCTTC. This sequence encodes CASSLPTRGYGYTF.

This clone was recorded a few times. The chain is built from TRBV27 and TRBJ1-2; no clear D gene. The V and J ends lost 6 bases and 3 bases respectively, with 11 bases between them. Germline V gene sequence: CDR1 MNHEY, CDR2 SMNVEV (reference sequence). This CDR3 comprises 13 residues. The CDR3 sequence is CASSPRLYYGYTF. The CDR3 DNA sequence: TGTGCCAGCAGCCCCAGGCTATACTATGGCTACACCTTC.

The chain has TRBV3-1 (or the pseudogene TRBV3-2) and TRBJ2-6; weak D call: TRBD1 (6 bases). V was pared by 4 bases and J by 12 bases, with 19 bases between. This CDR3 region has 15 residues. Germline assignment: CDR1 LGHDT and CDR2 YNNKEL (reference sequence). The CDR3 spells CASSPSNRAPSVLTF. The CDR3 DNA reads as TGTGCCAGCAGCCCTTCAAACAGGGCCCCCTCCGTCCTGACTTTC.

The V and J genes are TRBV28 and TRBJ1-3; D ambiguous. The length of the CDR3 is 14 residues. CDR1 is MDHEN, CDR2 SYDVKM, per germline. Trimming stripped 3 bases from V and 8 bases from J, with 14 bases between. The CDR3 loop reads CASSFVGEEYTIYF. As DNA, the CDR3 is TGTGCCAGCAGTTTTGTTGGGGAGGAATACACCATATATTTT. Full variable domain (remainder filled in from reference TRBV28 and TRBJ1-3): DVKVTQSSRYLVKRTGEKVFLECVQDMDHENMFWYRQDPGLGLRLIYFSYDVKMKEKGDIPEGYSVSREKKERFSLILESASTNQTSMYLCASSFVGEEYTIYFGEGSWLTVV.

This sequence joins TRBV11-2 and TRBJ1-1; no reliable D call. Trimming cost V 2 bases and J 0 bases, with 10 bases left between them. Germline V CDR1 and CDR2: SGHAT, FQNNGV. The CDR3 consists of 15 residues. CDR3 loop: CASSLSPTMNTEAFF. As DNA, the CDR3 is TGTGCCAGCAGCTTAAGCCCAACGATGAACACTGAAGCTTTCTTT. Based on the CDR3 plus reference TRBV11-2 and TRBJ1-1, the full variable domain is EAGVAQSPRYKIIEKRQSVAFWCNPISGHATLYWYQQILGQGPKLLIQFQNNGVVDDSQLPKDRFSAERLKGVDSTLKIQPAKLEDSAVYLCASSLSPTMNTEAFFGQGTRLTVV.

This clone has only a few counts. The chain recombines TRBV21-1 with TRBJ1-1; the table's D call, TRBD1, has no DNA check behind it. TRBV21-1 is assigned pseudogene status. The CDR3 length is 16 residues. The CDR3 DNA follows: TGTGCCAGCAGCAAAGCAGGGGTGAGAGTGAACACTGAAGCTTTCTTT. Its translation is CASSKAGVRVNTEAFF.

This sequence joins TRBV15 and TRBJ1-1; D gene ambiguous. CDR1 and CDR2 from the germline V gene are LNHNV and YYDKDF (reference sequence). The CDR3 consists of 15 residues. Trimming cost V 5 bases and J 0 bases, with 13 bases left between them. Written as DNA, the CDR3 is TGTGCCACCAGCGAAGAACAGATTATGAACACTGAAGCTTTCTTT. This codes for CATSEEQIMNTEAFF.